Presented here are 6 T cell receptor beta chains from one specimen sequenced in a study of post-analysis software for immune sequencing data. The antigens these receptors bind are not known. Findings and limits, study-wide: Relative to controls, patients had roughly five TRBV segments at higher frequency, with TRBV5-6, TRBV5-1 and TRBV20-1 among these.

Unique molecular identifiers were carried by the TCR beta cDNA libraries. Using its own MiXCR run on the PCR reads, TCRdb lists one record per CDR3 protein. The data show around 710,000 distinct CDR3 sequences, roughly 46% seen once. Sequencing used blood. Every receptor here comes from a girl aged 5-17 years with multiple sclerosis.

The chain has TRBV7-9 and TRBJ2-1; TRBD2 is a possible D gene (6 bases). CDR3 length equals 18 residues. Trimming removed 0 bases at V and 8 bases at J, with 23 bases between. Germline V gives CDR1 SEHNR, CDR2 FQNEAQ (reference sequence). In nucleotides, the CDR3 is TGTGCCAGCAGCTTAGCCTACAGACCGGGAGCTATCCCCCATGAGCAGTTCTTC. This encodes CASSLAYRPGAIPHEQFF.

The rearrangement uses TRBV20-1 and TRBJ2-7; D gene ambiguous. The CDR3 is 13 amino acids. Germline V gene data show CDR1 as DFQATT and CDR2 as SNEGSKA (reference sequence). V shed 7 bases and J shed 3 bases, with 16 bases lying between them. The CDR3 DNA sequence: TGCAGTGTTCGAATCCTTGCCGACTACGAGCAGTACTTC. Its protein product is CSVRILADYEQYF.

The chain links TRBV9 to TRBJ2-5, with D possibly matching TRBD2 (6 bases). Germline lookup yields CDR1 SGDLS and CDR2 YYNGEE. V was cut by 4 bases and J by 1 base, with 14 bases left in between. CDR3 length equals 15 residues. For the CDR3, the DNA is TGTGCCAGCAGCTTTTCAGCGGGCCGCCAAGAGACCCAGTACTTC. Its protein product is CASSFSAGRQETQYF.

This clonotype has just a few counts. This chain joins TRBV4-3 and TRBJ2-1, with no clear D. Germline values: CDR1 LGHNA, CDR2 YSLEER. V shed 1 base and J shed 7 bases, with 8 bases lying between them. This CDR3 has 13 residues. CDR3: CASSQGLGNEQFF. As DNA, the CDR3 is TGCGCCAGCAGCCAAGGGCTAGGGAATGAGCAGTTCTTC.

The rearrangement uses TRBV7-2 and TRBJ1-2; no firm D call. Trimming shortened V by 5 bases and J by 4 bases, and 11 bases separated the two germline ends. The CDR3 totals 13 residues. The germline V gene has CDR1 SGHTA and CDR2 FQGNSA. The CDR3 DNA is TGTGCCAGCAGCCTCTCGGCACGCTATGGCTACACCTTC. Translated, it gives CASSLSARYGYTF.

The chain couples TRBV9 to TRBJ2-2; TRBD1 matches at 9 bases. The J segment lost 6 bases and the V segment lost 0 bases, leaving 6 bases of the junction unmatched. This CDR3 has 16 residues. Germline V gene data show CDR1 as SGDLS and CDR2 as YYNGEE. CDR3 nucleotides: TGTGCCAGCAGCGTAGTGGGGGACAGGGATGCCGGGGAGCTGTTTTTT. This sequence encodes CASSVVGDRDAGELFF.